These 8 T cell receptor beta chains were all obtained from the same sample, sequenced in a study of OX40 agonist ivuxolimab in advanced cancers. Only in-frame clones appear in the TCRdb table, and some are missing; sequencing was by immunoSEQ multiplex PCR. The sample holds about 84,000 clones, roughly 80% seen once. Sequenced here: CD4+ or CD8+ T cells sorted from blood, sampled in a trial of the OX40 agonist ivuxolimab. These TCRs come from an adult with an advanced solid tumor such as melanoma, head and neck, liver or kidney cancer.

A remark on this clone: The same CDR3 is also encoded by other DNA sequences in this sample. This rearrangement joins TRBV5-1 to TRBJ2-3, with unresolved D. From germline, CDR1 is SGHRS and CDR2 YFSETQ. The CDR3 has 13 residues. With 0 bases removed from V and 0 bases from J, the gap between germline ends came to 2 bases. The CDR3 DNA reads as TGCGCCAGCAGCTTGGACAGCACAGATACGCAGTATTTT. This encodes CASSLDSTDTQYF. Full variable domain (missing parts from reference TRBV5-1 and TRBJ2-3): KAGVTQTPRYLIKTRGQQVTLSCSPISGHRSVSWYQQTPGQGLQFLFEYFSETQRNKGNFPGRFSGRQFSNSRSEMNVSTLELGDSALYLCASSLDSTDTQYFGPGTRLTVL.

The chain links TRBV7-3 to TRBJ2-5; tentative D call: TRBD1 (5 bases). The CDR3 has 12 residues. Trimming removed 2 bases from V and 7 bases from J, with 8 bases in between. Germline-derived CDR1 and CDR2 are SGHTA and FQGTGA. The CDR3 spells CASSLGQGTQYF. The CDR3 nucleotides read TGTGCCAGCAGCTTAGGGCAGGGGACCCAGTACTTC.

The chain is built from TRBV6-1 and TRBJ1-2, with D possibly matching TRBD1 (5 bases). V lost 7 bases and J lost 5, with 11 bases in between. Germline V lookup: CDR1 MNHNS, CDR2 SASEGT. There are 12 residues in the CDR3. In nucleotides, the CDR3 is TGTGCCAGCACGGTGACAGAGTATGGCTACACCTTC. Translation gives CASTVTEYGYTF.

The chain carries TRBV4-2 and TRBJ1-5; maybe TRBD1 (5 bases). CDR1 and CDR2 from the germline V gene are LGHNA and YNFKEQ. The CDR3 covers 14 residues. V lost 0 bases, J lost 7 bases, and 10 bases lay in between. The CDR3 region is CASSQERGRQPQHF. CDR3 nucleotides: TGTGCCAGCAGCCAAGAAAGGGGTAGGCAGCCCCAGCATTTT.

J is TRBJ1-2 and V is TRBV19, with 9 bases identical to TRBD1. This CDR3 region has 17 residues. Germline lookup yields CDR1 LNHDA and CDR2 SQIVND (reference sequence). The V gene end was trimmed by 7 bases and the J gene end by 3 bases; junction bases not matched to a gene: 15. In nucleotides, the CDR3 is TGTGCCAGTAACGACCGGGACAGGGTAAGGAGTGACTATGGCTACACCTTC. Its translation: CASNDRDRVRSDYGYTF.

The chain couples TRBV11-2 to TRBJ2-7; 8 nucleotides align to TRBD2. The CDR3 is 15 amino acids. CDR1 is SGHAT and CDR2 is FQNNGV in the germline V gene. V lost 1 base and J lost 3; bases outside the gene matches: 5. This chain's CDR3 is CASSLGGAGDYEQYV. Here the CDR3 DNA reads TGTGCCAGCAGCTTAGGGGGAGCGGGGGACTACGAGCAGTACGTC.

This clone was picked up one time. The gene calls are TRBV18 and TRBJ1-3, with 7 bases aligning to TRBD1. The CDR3 is 15 residues long. The germline gives CDR1 KGHSH, CDR2 LQKENI. The V gene end was trimmed by 1 base and the J gene end by 5 bases; junction bases not matched to a gene: 5. The CDR3 coding sequence is TGTGCCAGCTCACCACAGGGGGCTGATAGAAACACCATATATTTT. Encoded protein: CASSPQGADRNTIYF.

In its sample, this clone was seen a few times. This chain joins TRBV18 and TRBJ2-7, with 10 bases fitting TRBD1. V dropped 4 bases and J dropped 3; count of bases not matched to a gene: 12. The CDR3 consists of 17 residues. Germline V lookup: CDR1 KGHSH, CDR2 LQKENI. The CDR3 DNA reads as TGTGCCAGCTCACACACCCTTAGACAGGGGGCGGTCTACGAGCAGTACTTC. Translated: CASSHTLRQGAVYEQYF.